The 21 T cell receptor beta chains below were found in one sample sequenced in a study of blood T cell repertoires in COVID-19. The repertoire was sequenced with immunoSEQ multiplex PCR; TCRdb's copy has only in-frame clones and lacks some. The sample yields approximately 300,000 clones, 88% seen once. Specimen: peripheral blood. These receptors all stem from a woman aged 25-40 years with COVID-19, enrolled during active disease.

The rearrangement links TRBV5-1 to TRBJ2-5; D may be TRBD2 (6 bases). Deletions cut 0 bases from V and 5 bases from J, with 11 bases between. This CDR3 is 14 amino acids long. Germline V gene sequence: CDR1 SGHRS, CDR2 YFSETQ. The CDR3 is CASSLDGRGETQYF. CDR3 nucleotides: TGCGCCAGCAGCTTGGATGGTCGGGGGGAGACCCAGTACTTC.

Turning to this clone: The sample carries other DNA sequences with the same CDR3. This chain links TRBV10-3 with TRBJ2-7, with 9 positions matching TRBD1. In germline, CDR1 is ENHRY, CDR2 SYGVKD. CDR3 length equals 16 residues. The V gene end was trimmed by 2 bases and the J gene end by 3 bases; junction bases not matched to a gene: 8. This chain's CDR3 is CAISEPGTGLGYEQYF. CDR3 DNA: TGTGCCATCAGTGAGCCCGGGACAGGGCTAGGCTACGAGCAGTACTTC.

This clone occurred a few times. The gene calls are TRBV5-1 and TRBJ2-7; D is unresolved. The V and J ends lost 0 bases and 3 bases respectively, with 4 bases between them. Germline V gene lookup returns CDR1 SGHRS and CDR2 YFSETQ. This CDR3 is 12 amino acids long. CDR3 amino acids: CASSLEHYEQYF. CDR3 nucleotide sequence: TGCGCCAGCAGCTTGGAACACTACGAGCAGTACTTC.

CDR3 in DNA: TGTGCCAGCAGGCGGGCCTACGAGCAGTACTTC. This sequence encodes CASRRAYEQYF. The chain employs TRBV28 and TRBJ2-7; perhaps TRBD2 as D (5 bases). Trimming took 6 bases from V and 2 from J, leaving 5 bases between them. The CDR3 extends over 11 amino acids. From germline, CDR1 is MDHEN and CDR2 SYDVKM.

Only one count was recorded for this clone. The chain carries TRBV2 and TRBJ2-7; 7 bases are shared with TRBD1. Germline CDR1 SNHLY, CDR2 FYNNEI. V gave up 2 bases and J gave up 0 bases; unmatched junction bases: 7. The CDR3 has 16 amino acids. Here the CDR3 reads CASSESGTDPSYEQYF. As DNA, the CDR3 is TGTGCCAGCAGTGAATCCGGGACAGATCCCTCCTACGAGCAGTACTTC.

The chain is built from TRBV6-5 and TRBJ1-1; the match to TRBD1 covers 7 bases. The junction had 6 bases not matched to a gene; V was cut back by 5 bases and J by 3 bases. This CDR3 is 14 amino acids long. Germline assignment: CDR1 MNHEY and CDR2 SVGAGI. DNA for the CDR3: TGTGCCAGCAGTAGGACAGGTGGAGACACTGAAGCTTTCTTT. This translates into CASSRTGGDTEAFF.

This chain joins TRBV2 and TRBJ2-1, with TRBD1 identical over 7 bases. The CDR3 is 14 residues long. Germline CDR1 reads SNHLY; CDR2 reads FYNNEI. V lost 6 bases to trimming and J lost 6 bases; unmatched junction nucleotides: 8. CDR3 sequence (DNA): TGTGCCAGCAGCCGGGACAGTTCAGGCAATGAGCAGTTCTTC. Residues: CASSRDSSGNEQFF.

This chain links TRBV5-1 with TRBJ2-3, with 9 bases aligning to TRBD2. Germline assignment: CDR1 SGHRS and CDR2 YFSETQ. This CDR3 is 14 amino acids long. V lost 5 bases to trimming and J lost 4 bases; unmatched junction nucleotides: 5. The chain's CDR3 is CASRGTSRADTQYF. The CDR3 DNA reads TGCGCCAGCAGAGGGACTAGCAGGGCAGATACGCAGTATTTT.

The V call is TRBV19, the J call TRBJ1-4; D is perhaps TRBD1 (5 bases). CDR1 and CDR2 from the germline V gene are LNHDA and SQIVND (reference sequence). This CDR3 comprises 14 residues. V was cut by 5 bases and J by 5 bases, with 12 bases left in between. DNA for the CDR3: TGTGCCAGTAGTGCGGACATCTTAAATGAAAAACTGTTTTTT. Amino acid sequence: CASSADILNEKLFF. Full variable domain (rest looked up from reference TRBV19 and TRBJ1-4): DGGITQSPKYLFRKEGQNVTLSCEQNLNHDAMYWYRQDPGQGLRLIYYSQIVNDFQKGDIAEGYSVSREKKESFPLTVTSAQKNPTAFYLCASSADILNEKLFFGSGTQLSVL.

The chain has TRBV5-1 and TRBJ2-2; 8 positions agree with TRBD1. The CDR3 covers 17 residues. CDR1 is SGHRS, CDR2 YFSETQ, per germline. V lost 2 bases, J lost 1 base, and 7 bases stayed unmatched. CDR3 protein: CASSFLGQGGNTGELFF. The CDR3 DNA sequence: TGCGCCAGCAGCTTCCTAGGACAGGGTGGGAACACCGGGGAGCTGTTTTTT.

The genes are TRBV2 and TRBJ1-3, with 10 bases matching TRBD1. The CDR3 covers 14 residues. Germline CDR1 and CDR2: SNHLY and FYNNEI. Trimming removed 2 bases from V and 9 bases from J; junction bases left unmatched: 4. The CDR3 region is CASSESGQGGTIYF. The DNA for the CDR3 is TGTGCCAGCAGTGAAAGCGGACAGGGGGGCACCATATATTTT.

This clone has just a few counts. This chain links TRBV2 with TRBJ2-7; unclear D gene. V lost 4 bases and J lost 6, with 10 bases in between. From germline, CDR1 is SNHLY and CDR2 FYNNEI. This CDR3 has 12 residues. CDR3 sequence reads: CASSGLTVEQYF. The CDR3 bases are TGTGCCAGCAGTGGTTTAACTGTCGAGCAGTACTTC.

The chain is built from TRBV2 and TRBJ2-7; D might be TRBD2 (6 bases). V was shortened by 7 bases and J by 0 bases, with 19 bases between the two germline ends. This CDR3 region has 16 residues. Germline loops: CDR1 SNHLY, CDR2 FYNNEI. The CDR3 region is CASKGSLATSSYEQYF. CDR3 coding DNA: TGTGCCAGCAAGGGGAGCCTAGCGACCAGCTCCTACGAGCAGTACTTC.

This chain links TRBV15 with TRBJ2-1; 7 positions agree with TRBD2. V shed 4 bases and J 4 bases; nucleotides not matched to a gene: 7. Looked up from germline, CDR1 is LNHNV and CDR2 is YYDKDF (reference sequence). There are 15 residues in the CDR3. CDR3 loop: CATSMGLAVYNEQFF. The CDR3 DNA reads TGTGCCACCAGCATGGGGCTAGCGGTTTACAATGAGCAGTTCTTC. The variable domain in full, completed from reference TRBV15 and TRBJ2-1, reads DAMVIQNPRYQVTQFGKPVTLSCSQTLNHNVMYWYQQKSSQAPKLLFHYYDKDFNNEADTPDNFQSRRPNTSFCFLDIRSPGLGDTAMYLCATSMGLAVYNEQFFGPGTRLTVL.

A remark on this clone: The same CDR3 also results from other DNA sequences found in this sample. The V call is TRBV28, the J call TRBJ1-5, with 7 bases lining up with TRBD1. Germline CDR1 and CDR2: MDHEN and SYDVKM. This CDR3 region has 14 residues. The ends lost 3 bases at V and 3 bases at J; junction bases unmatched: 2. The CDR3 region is CASSLDRTNQPQHF. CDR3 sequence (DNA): TGTGCCAGCAGTTTGGACAGGACCAATCAGCCCCAGCATTTT. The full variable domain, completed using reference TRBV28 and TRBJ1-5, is DVKVTQSSRYLVKRTGEKVFLECVQDMDHENMFWYRQDPGLGLRLIYFSYDVKMKEKGDIPEGYSVSREKKERFSLILESASTNQTSMYLCASSLDRTNQPQHFGDGTRLSIL.

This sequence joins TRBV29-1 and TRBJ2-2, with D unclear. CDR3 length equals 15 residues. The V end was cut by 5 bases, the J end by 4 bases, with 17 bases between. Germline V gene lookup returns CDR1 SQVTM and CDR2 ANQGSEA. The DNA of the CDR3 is TGCAGCGTTCGCCTCCACATTGAGCGCACCGGGGAGCTGTTTTTT. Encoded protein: CSVRLHIERTGELFF.

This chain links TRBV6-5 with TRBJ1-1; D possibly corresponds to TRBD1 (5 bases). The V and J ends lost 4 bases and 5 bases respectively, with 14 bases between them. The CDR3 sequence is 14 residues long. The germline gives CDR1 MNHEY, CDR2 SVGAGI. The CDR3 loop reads CASSSGSGWTEAFF. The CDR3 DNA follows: TGTGCCAGCAGTTCAGGGTCAGGATGGACTGAAGCTTTCTTT.

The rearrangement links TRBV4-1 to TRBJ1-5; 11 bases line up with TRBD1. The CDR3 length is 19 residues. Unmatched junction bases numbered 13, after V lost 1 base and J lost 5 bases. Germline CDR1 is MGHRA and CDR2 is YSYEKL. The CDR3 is CASSQVLLTGTGGDQPQHF. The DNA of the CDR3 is TGCGCCAGCAGCCAAGTACTTCTTACCGGGACAGGGGGTGATCAGCCCCAGCATTTT.

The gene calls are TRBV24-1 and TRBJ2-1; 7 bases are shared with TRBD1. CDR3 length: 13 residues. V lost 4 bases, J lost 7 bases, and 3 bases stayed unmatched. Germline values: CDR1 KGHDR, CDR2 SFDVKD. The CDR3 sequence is CATSDPGQNEQFF. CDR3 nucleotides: TGTGCCACCAGTGACCCGGGACAGAATGAGCAGTTCTTC.

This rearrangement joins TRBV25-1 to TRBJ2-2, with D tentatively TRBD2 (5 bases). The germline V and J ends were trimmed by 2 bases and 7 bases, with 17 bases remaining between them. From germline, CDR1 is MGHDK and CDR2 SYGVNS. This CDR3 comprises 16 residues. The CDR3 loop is CASSEPRTPWGGELFF. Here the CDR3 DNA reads TGTGCCAGCAGTGAACCCCGGACTCCCTGGGGCGGGGAGCTGTTTTTT.

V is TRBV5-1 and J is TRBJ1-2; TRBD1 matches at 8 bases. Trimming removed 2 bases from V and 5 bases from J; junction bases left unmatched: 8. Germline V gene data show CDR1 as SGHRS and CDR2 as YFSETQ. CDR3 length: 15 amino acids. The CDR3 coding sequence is TGCGCCAGCAGCTTAACGACAGGGGAAAGGTATGGCTACACCTTC. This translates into CASSLTTGERYGYTF.